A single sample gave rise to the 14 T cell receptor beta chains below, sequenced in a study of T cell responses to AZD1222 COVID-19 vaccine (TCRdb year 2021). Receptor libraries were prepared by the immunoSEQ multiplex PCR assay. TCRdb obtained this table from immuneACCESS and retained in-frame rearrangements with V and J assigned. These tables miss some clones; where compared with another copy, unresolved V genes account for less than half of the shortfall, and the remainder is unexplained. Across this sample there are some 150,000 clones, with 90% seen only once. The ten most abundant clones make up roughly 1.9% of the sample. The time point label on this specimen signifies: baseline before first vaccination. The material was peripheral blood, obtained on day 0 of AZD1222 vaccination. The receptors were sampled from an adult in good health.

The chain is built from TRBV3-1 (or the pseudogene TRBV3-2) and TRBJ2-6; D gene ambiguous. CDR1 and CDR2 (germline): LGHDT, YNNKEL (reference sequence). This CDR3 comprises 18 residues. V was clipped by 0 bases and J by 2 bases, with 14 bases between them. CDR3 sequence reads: CASSQDSYRVAGANVLTF. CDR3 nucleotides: TGTGCCAGCAGCCAAGACTCTTACCGAGTCGCTGGGGCCAACGTCCTGACTTTC.

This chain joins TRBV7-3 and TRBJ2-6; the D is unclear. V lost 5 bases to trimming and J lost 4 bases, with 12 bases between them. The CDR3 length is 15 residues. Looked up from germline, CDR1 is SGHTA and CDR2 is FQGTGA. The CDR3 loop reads CASSPRLVGANVLTF. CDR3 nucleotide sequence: TGTGCCAGCAGCCCCCGTCTTGTGGGGGCCAACGTCCTGACTTTC.

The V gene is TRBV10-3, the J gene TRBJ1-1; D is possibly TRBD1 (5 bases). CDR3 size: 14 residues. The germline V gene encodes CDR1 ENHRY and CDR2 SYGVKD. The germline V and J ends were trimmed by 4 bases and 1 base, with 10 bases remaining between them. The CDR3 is CAISGGTGNTEAFF. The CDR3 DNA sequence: TGTGCCATCAGTGGGGGGACGGGGAACACTGAAGCTTTCTTT.

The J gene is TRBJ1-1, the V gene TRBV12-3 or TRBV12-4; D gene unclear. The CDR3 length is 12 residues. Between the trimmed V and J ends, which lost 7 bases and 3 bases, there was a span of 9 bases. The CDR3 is CASNGGDTEAFF. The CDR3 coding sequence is TGTGCCAGCAACGGCGGGGACACTGAAGCTTTCTTT.

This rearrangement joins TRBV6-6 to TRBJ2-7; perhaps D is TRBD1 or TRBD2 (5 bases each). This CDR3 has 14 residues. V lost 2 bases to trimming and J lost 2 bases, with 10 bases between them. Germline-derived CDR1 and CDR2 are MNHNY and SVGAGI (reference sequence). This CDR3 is CASSYRSGPYEQYF. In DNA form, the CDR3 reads TGTGCCAGCAGTTACCGATCGGGACCCTACGAGCAGTACTTC.

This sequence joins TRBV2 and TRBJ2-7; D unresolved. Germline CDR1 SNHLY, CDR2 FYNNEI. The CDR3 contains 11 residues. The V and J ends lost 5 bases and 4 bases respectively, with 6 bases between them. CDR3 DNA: TGTGCCAGCAGTAAGCAGTACGAGCAGTACTTC. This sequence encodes CASSKQYEQYF.

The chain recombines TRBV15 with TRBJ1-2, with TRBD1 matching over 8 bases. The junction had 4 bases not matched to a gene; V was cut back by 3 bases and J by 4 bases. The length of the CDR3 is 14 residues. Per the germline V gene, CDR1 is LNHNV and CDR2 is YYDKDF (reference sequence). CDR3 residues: CATSRAGGGYGYTF. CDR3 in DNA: TGTGCCACCAGCAGGGCAGGGGGCGGCTATGGCTACACCTTC.

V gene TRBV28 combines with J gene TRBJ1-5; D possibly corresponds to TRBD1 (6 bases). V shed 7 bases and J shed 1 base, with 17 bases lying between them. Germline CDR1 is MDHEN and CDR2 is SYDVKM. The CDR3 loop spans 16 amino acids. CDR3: CASKGEVFWSNQPQHF. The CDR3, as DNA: TGTGCCAGCAAGGGGGAGGTTTTTTGGAGCAATCAGCCCCAGCATTTT.

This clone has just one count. For the CDR3, the DNA is TGTGCCAGCAGACGGGACTTGAGCTCCTACGAGCAGTACTTC. Its translation: CASRRDLSSYEQYF. This sequence joins TRBV27 and TRBJ2-7; D possibly corresponds to TRBD2 (6 bases). The ends were cut back, 6 bases at V and 0 bases at J, with 12 bases in the middle. This CDR3 is built from 14 residues. Germline assignment: CDR1 MNHEY and CDR2 SMNVEV (reference sequence).

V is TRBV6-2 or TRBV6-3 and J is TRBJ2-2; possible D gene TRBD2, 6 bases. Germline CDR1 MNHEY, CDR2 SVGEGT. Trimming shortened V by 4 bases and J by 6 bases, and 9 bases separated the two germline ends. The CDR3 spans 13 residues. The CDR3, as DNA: TGTGCCAGCAGTTCCTCGGGGGCCGGGGAGCTGTTTTTT. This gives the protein CASSSSGAGELFF.

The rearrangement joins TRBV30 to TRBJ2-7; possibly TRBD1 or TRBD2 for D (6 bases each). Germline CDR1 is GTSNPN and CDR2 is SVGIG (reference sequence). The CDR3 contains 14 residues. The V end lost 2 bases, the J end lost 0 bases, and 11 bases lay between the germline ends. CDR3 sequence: CAWSKGGSSYEQYF. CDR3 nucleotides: TGTGCCTGGAGTAAGGGGGGCAGCTCCTACGAGCAGTACTTC. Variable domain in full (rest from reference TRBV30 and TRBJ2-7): SQTIHQWPATLVQPVGSPLSLECTVEGTSNPNLYWYRQAAGRGLQLLFYSVGIGQISSEVPQNLSASRPQDRQFILSSKKLLLSDSGFYLCAWSKGGSSYEQYFGPGTRLTVT.

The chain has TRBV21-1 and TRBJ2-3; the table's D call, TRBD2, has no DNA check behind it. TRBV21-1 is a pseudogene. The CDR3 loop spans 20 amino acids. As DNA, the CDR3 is TGTGCCAGCAGCCAAATCATGCGGCGGGAGTTTCCCCCCAGGACAGATACGCAGTATTTT. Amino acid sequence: CASSQIMRREFPPRTDTQYF.

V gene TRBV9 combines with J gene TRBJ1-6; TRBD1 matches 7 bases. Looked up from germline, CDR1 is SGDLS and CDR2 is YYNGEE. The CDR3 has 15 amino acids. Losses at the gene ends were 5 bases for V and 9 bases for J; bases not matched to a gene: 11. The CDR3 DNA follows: TGTGCCAGCAGTGAAAGACAGGGTGTTGGTTCACCCCTCCACTTT. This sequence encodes CASSERQGVGSPLHF. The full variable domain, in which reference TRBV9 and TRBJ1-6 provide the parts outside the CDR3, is DSGVTQTPKHLITATGQRVTLRCSPRSGDLSVYWYQQSLDQGLQFLIQYYNGEERAKGNILERFSAQQFPDLHSELNLSSLELGDSALYFCASSERQGVGSPLHFGNGTRLTVT.

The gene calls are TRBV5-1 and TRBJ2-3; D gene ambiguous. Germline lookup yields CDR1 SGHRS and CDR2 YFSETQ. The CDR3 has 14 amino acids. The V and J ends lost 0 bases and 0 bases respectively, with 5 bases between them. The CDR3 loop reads CASSLEDSTDTQYF. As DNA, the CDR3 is TGCGCCAGCAGCTTGGAGGACAGCACAGATACGCAGTATTTT.